One sample yielded the 16 T cell receptor beta chains listed below, sequenced in a study of blood T cell repertoires in COVID-19. Clones were sequenced by immunoSEQ multiplex PCR, and TCRdb holds only the in-frame ones, with some missing. This sample has some 130,000 clones, with roughly nine tenths found just once. Sequenced input: peripheral blood. The receptors stem from a middle-aged man with active COVID-19.

V and J are TRBV11-2 and TRBJ2-2; weak D call: TRBD1 (6 bases). The germline gives CDR1 SGHAT, CDR2 FQNNGV. V was cut by 1 base and J by 4 bases, with 10 bases left in between. The CDR3 runs 15 residues. CDR3 sequence: CASSLVLGGTGELFF. In DNA form, the CDR3 reads TGTGCCAGCAGCTTAGTGTTAGGGGGCACCGGGGAGCTGTTTTTT.

The chain uses TRBV4-1 and TRBJ2-7; 11 bases fit TRBD2. Germline loops: CDR1 MGHRA, CDR2 YSYEKL. There are 17 residues in the CDR3. With 2 bases clipped from V and 2 bases from J, the junction kept 8 bases outside the gene matches. The CDR3 bases are TGCGCCAGCAGCCAACTGACTAGCGGGGCTACTACCTACGAGCAGTACTTC. This codes for CASSQLTSGATTYEQYF.

The chain employs TRBV5-1 and TRBJ2-5; D is perhaps TRBD1 (5 bases). Germline lookup yields CDR1 SGHRS and CDR2 YFSETQ. Trimming removed 3 bases from V and 2 bases from J, with 11 bases in between. The CDR3 has 14 residues. The CDR3 loop is CASSSTGFQETQYF. CDR3 in DNA: TGCGCCAGCAGCTCCACAGGATTTCAAGAGACCCAGTACTTC.

This clone was detected only once. This chain connects TRBV7-9 to TRBJ2-5; D is uncertain. The V gene lost 1 base and the J gene lost 1 base, with 7 bases spanning the gap. Germline loops: CDR1 SEHNR, CDR2 FQNEAQ (reference sequence). CDR3 size: 14 residues. CDR3 DNA sequence: TGTGCCAGCAGCTTAGTGACGGGCCAAGAGACCCAGTACTTC. Translation gives CASSLVTGQETQYF.

The genes are TRBV19 and TRBJ2-5, with D perhaps matching TRBD1 (5 bases). CDR1 and CDR2 (germline): LNHDA, SQIVND (reference sequence). The CDR3 length is 13 residues. The ends were cut back, 3 bases at V and 3 bases at J, with 8 bases in the middle. The CDR3 loop reads CASSMTAKETQYF. In DNA, the CDR3 is TGTGCCAGTAGTATGACAGCCAAAGAGACCCAGTACTTC.

The chain is built from TRBV18 and TRBJ2-7, with 13 bases fitting TRBD2. The CDR3 loop spans 14 amino acids. After removal of 4 bases from V and 9 bases from J, the junction contained 6 bases not matched to a gene. The germline V gene encodes CDR1 KGHSH and CDR2 LQKENI. The chain's CDR3 is CASSLTSGGQGQYF. For the CDR3, the DNA is TGTGCCAGCTCACTGACTAGCGGGGGGCAGGGGCAGTACTTC.

This clone has just one count. This chain joins TRBV7-2 and TRBJ2-3, with 7 positions matching TRBD2. The CDR3 sequence is 15 residues long. CDR1 and CDR2 (germline): SGHTA, FQGNSA. V gave up 5 bases and J gave up 2 bases; unmatched junction bases: 7. CDR3: CASSPRLAATDTQYF. The CDR3 DNA reads as TGTGCCAGCAGCCCGCGACTAGCTGCCACAGATACGCAGTATTTT.

This chain joins TRBV7-9 and TRBJ2-1, with 9 bases matching TRBD2. Looked up from germline, CDR1 is SEHNR and CDR2 is FQNEAQ (reference sequence). The CDR3 consists of 15 residues. J was trimmed by 12 bases and V by 1 base; bases with no gene match: 10. CDR3: CASSLVLAGAQGQFF. The CDR3 bases are TGTGCCAGCAGCTTAGTGTTAGCGGGGGCCCAGGGGCAGTTCTTC.

The chain carries TRBV7-3 and TRBJ2-2; no clear D gene. Germline V gene sequence: CDR1 SGHTA, CDR2 FQGTGA. This CDR3 comprises 16 residues. V lost 1 base and J 4 bases, leaving 13 bases between the germline ends. DNA of the CDR3: TGTGCCAGCAGCTTAATAGCCCCGCGAGGCACCGGGGAGCTGTTTTTT. Translating it yields CASSLIAPRGTGELFF.

About this clone itself: Relative to the germline gene, one junction end is altered; a read error may explain this. The V and J genes are TRBV24-1 and TRBJ2-2; 7 bases are a match to TRBD1. Looked up from germline, CDR1 is KGHDR and CDR2 is SFDVKD. The CDR3 extends over 12 amino acids. CDR3: CAARGSTGELFF. The DNA of the CDR3 is TGTGCCGCCAGGGGGAGCACCGGGGAGCTGTTTTTT.

This clone was seen more than once but under ten times. This chain links TRBV24-1 with TRBJ1-5; 7 bases are a match to TRBD1. CDR3 length equals 18 residues. In germline, CDR1 is KGHDR, CDR2 SFDVKD. Unmatched junction bases numbered 15, after V lost 6 bases and J lost 2 bases. The CDR3 protein is CATSSGNNRGMGNQPQHF. The DNA of the CDR3 is TGTGCCACCAGTTCCGGGAACAACAGGGGAATGGGCAATCAGCCCCAGCATTTT.

This chain uses TRBV5-1 with TRBJ1-4; D is unclear. The V and J ends lost 4 bases and 3 bases respectively, with 10 bases between them. The CDR3 covers 14 residues. Germline V gene lookup returns CDR1 SGHRS and CDR2 YFSETQ. CDR3 sequence (DNA): TGCGCCAGCAGCCCAGGAGGAGCTAATGAAAAACTGTTTTTT. It specifies CASSPGGANEKLFF.

This clone was seen a few times. This chain joins TRBV5-1 and TRBJ2-5; D possibly corresponds to TRBD1 (6 bases). Germline values: CDR1 SGHRS, CDR2 YFSETQ. V gave up 2 bases and J gave up 4 bases, with 15 bases separating them. The CDR3 consists of 15 residues. CDR3 residues: CASSFGETGLETQYF. CDR3 nucleotides: TGCGCCAGCAGCTTCGGTGAAACAGGGTTAGAGACCCAGTACTTC.

The CDR3 sequence: CASSNQQGGTGELFF. CDR3 in DNA: TGTGCCAGCAGTAACCAACAGGGTGGGACCGGGGAGCTGTTTTTT. The V call is TRBV6-5, the J call TRBJ2-2; tentative D call: TRBD1 (6 bases). This CDR3 region has 15 residues. V was pared by 5 bases and J by 5 bases, with 15 bases between. Germline lookup yields CDR1 MNHEY and CDR2 SVGAGI.

V and J are TRBV5-4 and TRBJ2-3; 8 bases align to TRBD2. J lost 0 bases, V lost 0 bases, and 3 bases had no gene match. The CDR3 consists of 16 residues. Germline CDR1 is SGHNT and CDR2 is YYREEE (reference sequence). The CDR3 DNA follows: TGTGCCAGCAGCTTGGGGCGGGGGGTTAGCACAGATACGCAGTATTTT. Translated: CASSLGRGVSTDTQYF.

V gene TRBV7-6 combines with J gene TRBJ2-2, with TRBD2 matching over 8 bases. The CDR3 is 18 residues long. Germline V gene sequence: CDR1 SGHVS, CDR2 FNYEAQ. The ends lost 4 bases at V and 1 base at J; junction bases unmatched: 11. CDR3 sequence: CASSYSGGGILNTGELFF. For the CDR3, the DNA is TGTGCCAGCAGCTATAGTGGCGGGGGGATCCTGAACACCGGGGAGCTGTTTTTT.